Following are 5 T cell receptor beta chains from one sample sequenced in a study of high-grade serous ovarian cancer treatment subgroups. Tumor samples were taken before definitive surgery or chemotherapy. This table comes from immunoSEQ multiplex PCR, and its TCRdb copy is limited to in-frame clones, with some not included. The sample yields about 15,000 clones, 73% seen once. Sequenced material: tumor tissue. These receptors were taken from a human donor with high-grade serous ovarian cancer.

This chain joins TRBV10-1 and TRBJ2-3; the D gene is possibly TRBD1 (6 bases). The V end was cut by 11 bases, the J end by 0 bases, with 30 bases between. CDR1 is WNHNN, CDR2 SYGVQD, per germline (reference sequence). CDR3 length equals 19 residues. CDR3 coding DNA: TGCGCCTACAGTGCCCCAGGGGACGCTCCCTTTACTAGCACAGATACGCAGTATTTT. It codes for CAYSAPGDAPFTSTDTQYF.

By share of the sample, this clone is medium-sized. The chain carries TRBV6-5 and TRBJ2-7; D tentatively reads TRBD1 or TRBD2 (5 bases each). The CDR3 has 14 amino acids. The ends were cut back, 5 bases at V and 4 bases at J, with 15 bases in the middle. In germline, CDR1 is MNHEY, CDR2 SVGAGI. The CDR3 DNA sequence: TGTGCCAGCAGTGACCGGGACGGGATTTACGAGCAGTACTTC. Translating it yields CASSDRDGIYEQYF.

Here the CDR3 DNA reads TGTGCCAGCAGACTCGGACAGGGCCCCGGGGAGCTGTTTTTT. It encodes CASRLGQGPGELFF. The chain employs TRBV2 and TRBJ2-2; 8 nucleotides agree with TRBD1. This CDR3 region has 14 residues. Germline V lookup: CDR1 SNHLY, CDR2 FYNNEI. V shed 6 bases, J shed 6 bases, and the junction held 6 bases outside the gene matches.

In its sample, this clone was seen once. The chain joins TRBV20-1 to TRBJ1-2; D gene unclear. The germline V gene has CDR1 DFQATT and CDR2 SNEGSKA (reference sequence). The CDR3 totals 10 residues. Trimming cost V 6 bases and J 5 bases, with 7 bases left between them. The CDR3 DNA sequence: TGCAGTGCCGACGAGTATGGCTACACCTTC. Residues: CSADEYGYTF.

The genes are TRBV25-1 and TRBJ2-1; D is unresolved. This CDR3 has 11 residues. V was cut by 5 bases and J by 5 bases, with 4 bases left in between. The germline V gene encodes CDR1 MGHDK and CDR2 SYGVNS. CDR3 sequence: CASSSHNEQFF. The DNA for the CDR3 is TGTGCCAGCAGTTCCCACAATGAGCAGTTCTTC.